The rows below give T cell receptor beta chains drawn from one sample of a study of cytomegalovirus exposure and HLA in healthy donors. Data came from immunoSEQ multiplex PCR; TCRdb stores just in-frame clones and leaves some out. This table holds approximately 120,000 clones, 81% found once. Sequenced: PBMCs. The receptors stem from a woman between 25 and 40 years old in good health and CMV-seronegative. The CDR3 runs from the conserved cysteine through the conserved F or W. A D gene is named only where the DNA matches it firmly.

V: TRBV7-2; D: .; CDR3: CASTPGAGPHHNEQFF
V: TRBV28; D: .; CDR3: CASSLRRAEGVFF
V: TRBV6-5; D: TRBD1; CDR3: CASRGTGTGMGEQYF
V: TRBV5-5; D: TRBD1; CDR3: CASSLGGGGYQPQHF
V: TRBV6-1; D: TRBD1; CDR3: CASKTGLNTEAFF
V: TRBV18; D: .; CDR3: CASSPGHLIDNEQFF
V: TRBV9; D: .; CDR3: CASSVATGTRVYEQYF
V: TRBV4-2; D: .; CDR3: CASSPTSLNTDTQYF
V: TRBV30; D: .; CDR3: CAWSGDLNEQFF
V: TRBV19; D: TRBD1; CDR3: CASSIEAGTAYEQYF
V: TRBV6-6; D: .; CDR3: CASSYPQQKGPTQYF
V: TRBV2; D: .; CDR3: CASSDMAVNSPLHF
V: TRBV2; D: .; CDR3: CASNRGYEQYF
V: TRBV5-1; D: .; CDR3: CASSLETGYNTIYF
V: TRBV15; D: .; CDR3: CATSRDMAEETQYF
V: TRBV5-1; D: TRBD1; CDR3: CASSLGTGAGGYTF
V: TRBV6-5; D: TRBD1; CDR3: CASSYDRGNTEAFF
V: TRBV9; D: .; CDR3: CASSVAGTNEKLFF
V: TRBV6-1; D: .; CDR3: CASSAGGVNTEAFF
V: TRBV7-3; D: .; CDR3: CASSLTPQATQYF
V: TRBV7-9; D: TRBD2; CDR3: CASRWTSENTGELFF
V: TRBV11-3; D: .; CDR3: CASSLDGISNYGYTF
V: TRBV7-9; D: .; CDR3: CASSRTRSGNTIYF
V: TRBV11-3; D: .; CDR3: CAIPAGRSYGYTF
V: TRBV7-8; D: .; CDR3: CASSLAFSLAGRNEKLFF
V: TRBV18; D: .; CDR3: CASAVGAGTYEQYF
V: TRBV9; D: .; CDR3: CASSGRNFNEQFF